The 31 T cell receptor beta chains given below trace back to one sample, sequenced in a study of T cell repertoires in cytomegalovirus infection. These receptors' antigens are unknown. Each CDR3 protein gets one entry after TCRdb re-called the reads with MiXCR. The table records 200,000 to 250,000 distinct CDR3 sequences, roughly two fifths of them present only once. The input for sequencing was CD8+ T cells from cultured PBMCs, taken from culture after CMV antigen stimulation. These receptors originate from a human donor in good health (CMV status not recorded). Some clones in this sample may be carry-over from other donors' samples.

The gene calls are TRBV10-2 and TRBJ1-1; D not resolved. Germline V gives CDR1 WSHSY, CDR2 SAAADI. This CDR3 comprises 12 residues. Deletions cut 6 bases from V and 1 base from J, with 6 bases between. Here the CDR3 reads CASRPKNTEAFF. The CDR3 bases are TGCGCCAGCAGGCCTAAGAACACTGAAGCTTTCTTT.

V and J are TRBV7-4 and TRBJ1-4; TRBD1 aligns across 10 bases. Losses at the gene ends were 4 bases for V and 8 bases for J; bases not matched to a gene: 7. Germline CDR1 reads SGHVT; CDR2 reads SQSDAQ. This CDR3 is built from 15 residues. The CDR3 sequence: CASSWPGQGTEKLFF. The CDR3 DNA is TGTGCCAGCAGCTGGCCGGGACAGGGGACGGAAAAACTGTTTTTT.

This clonotype was seen repeatedly, ten times or more. This sequence joins TRBV7-8 and TRBJ2-3, with TRBD2 identical over 8 bases. The germline CDR1 and CDR2 sequences are SGHVS and FQNEAQ. This CDR3 comprises 18 residues. Trimming took 0 bases from V and 5 from J; bases not matched to a gene: 13. CDR3 sequence (DNA): TGTGCCAGCAGCTTAGCTACCCCGGGAGCGGGAGTGGGAGATACGCAGTATTTT. It encodes CASSLATPGAGVGDTQYF.

This chain uses TRBV7-9 with TRBJ2-7, with 7 bases matching TRBD1. The CDR3 sequence is 14 residues long. The germline V gene encodes CDR1 SEHNR and CDR2 FQNEAQ (reference sequence). J lost 2 bases, V lost 5 bases, and 6 bases had no gene match. Written as DNA, the CDR3 is TGTGCCAGCAGCCTGACAGGGTATACCTACGAGCAGTACTTC. Residues: CASSLTGYTYEQYF. The variable domain in full, with the rest retrieved from reference TRBV7-9 and TRBJ2-7, is DTGVSQNPRHKITKRGQNVTFRCDPISEHNRLYWYRQTLGQGPEFLTYFQNEAQLEKSRLLSDRFSAERPKGSFSTLEIQRTEQGDSAMYLCASSLTGYTYEQYFGPGTRLTVT.

This rearrangement joins TRBV15 to TRBJ2-1, with 12 bases aligning to TRBD1. Trimming cost V 6 bases and J 8 bases; bases outside gene matches: 5. This CDR3 has 14 residues. Germline values: CDR1 LNHNV, CDR2 YYDKDF (reference sequence). CDR3 DNA: TGTGCCACCAGTCCGGGACAGGGGGCGTATGAGCAGTTCTTC. Its translation is CATSPGQGAYEQFF.

The rearrangement joins TRBV4-1 to TRBJ1-1; 9 nucleotides line up with TRBD1. After removal of 4 bases from V and 1 base from J, the junction contained 4 bases not matched to a gene. The CDR3 runs 15 residues. The germline V gene encodes CDR1 MGHRA and CDR2 YSYEKL. As DNA, the CDR3 is TGCGCCAGCAGCCGTAAGGACAGGGGGAACACTGAAGCTTTCTTT. Protein: CASSRKDRGNTEAFF.

The chain uses TRBV29-1 and TRBJ2-1, with 9 bases matching TRBD1. Trimming removed 7 bases from V and 3 bases from J; junction bases left unmatched: 7. The CDR3 has 14 residues. Germline CDR1 SQVTM, CDR2 ANQGSEA. As DNA, the CDR3 is TGCAGCGGGGGGGACAGGGAGGGCTACAATGAGCAGTTCTTC. It translates to CSGGDREGYNEQFF.

This clonotype was picked up a small number of times. The V and J genes are TRBV27 and TRBJ2-2; D is perhaps TRBD1 or TRBD2 (5 bases each). Trimming removed 6 bases from V and 6 bases from J, with 17 bases in between. Looked up from germline, CDR1 is MNHEY and CDR2 is SMNVEV (reference sequence). The CDR3 is 15 residues long. The CDR3 loop is CASSFYQGGPGELFF. The CDR3, as DNA: TGTGCCAGCAGCTTTTACCAGGGCGGGCCCGGGGAGCTGTTTTTT.

Only one count was recorded for this clonotype. The chain joins TRBV4-1 to TRBJ2-7, with D perhaps matching TRBD2 (6 bases). Germline CDR1 is MGHRA and CDR2 is YSYEKL. V lost 4 bases and J 6 bases, leaving 22 bases between the germline ends. The CDR3 contains 16 residues. The CDR3 is CASSPRLVGGWSEQYF. The CDR3 nucleotides are TGCGCCAGCAGCCCCAGACTAGTCGGGGGATGGAGCGAGCAGTACTTC.

The V and J genes are TRBV13 and TRBJ1-5; D is undetermined. Trimming left V 5 bases short and J 6 bases short, with 8 bases between. This CDR3 spans 12 amino acids. Germline V gene lookup returns CDR1 PRHDT and CDR2 FYEKMQ (reference sequence). The CDR3 loop is CASSPKGQPQHF. CDR3 bases: TGTGCCAGCAGCCCAAAGGGTCAGCCCCAGCATTTT. Together with reference TRBV13 and TRBJ1-5, the CDR3 gives the full variable domain: AAGVIQSPRHLIKEKRETATLKCYPIPRHDTVYWYQQGPGQDPQFLISFYEKMQSDKGSIPDRFSAQQFSDYHSELNMSSLELGDSALYFCASSPKGQPQHFGDGTRLSIL.

The chain has TRBV7-9 and TRBJ1-1; D gene ambiguous. Germline-derived CDR1 and CDR2 are SEHNR and FQNEAQ (reference sequence). The CDR3 extends over 17 amino acids. V lost 5 bases and J lost 0, with 19 bases in between. In nucleotides, the CDR3 is TGTGCCAGCAGCACCCTGGCGGGGATTCGCATGAACACTGAAGCTTTCTTT. Its translation: CASSTLAGIRMNTEAFF.

This chain joins TRBV4-1 and TRBJ2-5; tentative D call: TRBD2 (6 bases). Germline CDR1 MGHRA, CDR2 YSYEKL. This CDR3 comprises 15 residues. Trimming left V 4 bases short and J 5 bases short, with 17 bases between. DNA of the CDR3: TGCGCCAGCAGCCTCCGGGACTTAGCGGTGGAGACCCAGTACTTC. Translating gives CASSLRDLAVETQYF.

The CDR3 here is CASSPRGGGINSPLHF. CDR3 coding DNA: TGTGCCAGCAGCCCTCGGGGAGGGGGGATTAATTCACCCCTCCACTTT. The chain has TRBV7-9 and TRBJ1-6; the D gene is possibly TRBD1 (6 bases). The ends were cut back, 5 bases at V and 6 bases at J, with 17 bases in the middle. CDR1 and CDR2 (germline): SEHNR, FQNEAQ (reference sequence). CDR3 length: 16 amino acids.

This clonotype was counted only a few times. The gene calls are TRBV27 and TRBJ2-3; D is tentatively TRBD1 or TRBD2 (5 bases each). CDR3 length equals 12 residues. V lost 6 bases, J lost 4 bases, and 8 bases lay in between. Germline V lookup: CDR1 MNHEY, CDR2 SMNVEV (reference sequence). CDR3 loop: CASSGAADTQYF. CDR3 nucleotide sequence: TGTGCCAGCAGCGGGGCCGCAGATACGCAGTATTTT.

V and J are TRBV27 and TRBJ2-1, with 9 bases fitting TRBD2. Germline V CDR1 and CDR2: MNHEY, SMNVEV (reference sequence). This CDR3 region has 14 residues. The V gene end was trimmed by 7 bases and the J gene end by 0 bases; junction bases not matched to a gene: 1. The CDR3 is CASNSGSSYNEQFF. Written as DNA, the CDR3 is TGTGCCAGCAATAGCGGGAGCTCCTACAATGAGCAGTTCTTC.

This clonotype was counted ten times or more. This sequence joins TRBV7-2 and TRBJ1-2; 11 positions agree with TRBD1. The CDR3 spans 14 residues. The germline V gene has CDR1 SGHTA and CDR2 FQGNSA. V lost 5 bases and J lost 8; bases outside the gene matches: 7. The CDR3 spells CASSRGQGASGYTF. The CDR3 DNA follows: TGTGCCAGCAGCCGAGGACAGGGGGCTTCGGGCTACACCTTC.

The genes are TRBV6-1 and TRBJ2-3, with D possibly being TRBD1 (6 bases). This CDR3 comprises 13 residues. Trimming shortened V by 4 bases and J by 6 bases, and 11 bases separated the two germline ends. CDR1 and CDR2 from the germline V gene are MNHNS and SASEGT. CDR3 region: CASSAGGRDTQYF. In DNA form, the CDR3 reads TGTGCCAGCAGTGCTGGGGGCAGGGATACGCAGTATTTT.

This chain joins TRBV9 and TRBJ2-7, with 7 bases fitting TRBD2. CDR3 length: 14 amino acids. V was clipped by 3 bases and J by 0 bases; unmatched bases: 3. Germline-derived CDR1 and CDR2 are SGDLS and YYNGEE. The CDR3 DNA reads TGTGCCAGCAGCGGCGGGACTAACTCCTACGAGCAGTACTTC. It specifies CASSGGTNSYEQYF.

V and J are TRBV2 and TRBJ2-1; D possibly corresponds to TRBD1 (6 bases). Per the germline V gene, CDR1 is SNHLY and CDR2 is FYNNEI. The V and J ends lost 10 bases and 12 bases respectively, with 19 bases between them. The CDR3 extends over 12 amino acids. The CDR3 coding sequence is TGTGCCACTGAGACAGGTGGGGTCCGGCAGTTCTTC. Its protein product is CATETGGVRQFF. Supplemented by reference TRBV2 and TRBJ2-1, the full variable domain reads EPEVTQTPSHQVTQMGQEVILRCVPISNHLYFYWYRQILGQKVEFLVSFYNNEISEKSEIFDDQFSVERPDGSNFTLKIRSTKLEDSAMYFCATETGGVRQFFGPGTRLTVL.

Regarding this clonotype: Its ends do not fully match the called genes, so a read error is possible. The CDR3 loop reads CDSSLYPGRAYNEQFF. The DNA for the CDR3 is TGTGACAGCAGTTTATACCCCGGGAGGGCCTACAATGAGCAGTTCTTC. The chain employs TRBV27 and TRBJ2-1; 8 nucleotides agree with TRBD2. CDR3 size: 16 residues. Per germline, CDR1 MNHEY and CDR2 SMNVEV (reference sequence).

The chain uses TRBV9 and TRBJ1-4, with D hard to call. The CDR3 runs 15 residues. The V end lost 4 bases, the J end lost 7 bases, and 17 bases lay between the germline ends. Germline-derived CDR1 and CDR2 are SGDLS and YYNGEE. The chain's CDR3 is CASSPWEVMGEKLFF. The CDR3 bases are TGTGCCAGCAGCCCGTGGGAGGTAATGGGTGAAAAACTGTTTTTT.

This clonotype was picked up a small number of times. V is TRBV28 and J is TRBJ1-1, with D perhaps TRBD1 (5 bases). In germline, CDR1 is MDHEN, CDR2 SYDVKM. The CDR3 length is 14 residues. V was shortened by 2 bases and J by 0 bases, with 7 bases between the two germline ends. The CDR3 DNA reads as TGTGCCAGCAGTTTAGACAGTATGAACACTGAAGCTTTCTTT. This gives the protein CASSLDSMNTEAFF.

The chain carries TRBV12-3 or TRBV12-4 and TRBJ1-1, with D hard to call. The CDR3 has 13 residues. Trimming removed 7 bases from V and 6 bases from J, with 15 bases in between. CDR3 coding DNA: TGTGCCAGCACCTTGGGGAAAAGCGCTGAAGCTTTCTTT. This codes for CASTLGKSAEAFF.

This rearrangement joins TRBV7-3 to TRBJ2-2; 8 nucleotides match TRBD1. The V gene's germline CDR1 is SGHTA and CDR2 FQGTGA. J lost 4 bases, V lost 4 bases, and 11 bases had no gene match. The CDR3 runs to 17 residues. This CDR3 is CASSSIPGQEVTGELFF. As DNA, the CDR3 is TGTGCCAGCAGCTCCATCCCGGGACAGGAGGTCACCGGGGAGCTGTTTTTT.

The rearrangement uses TRBV7-3 and TRBJ1-2; maybe TRBD1 (6 bases). Trimming took off 1 base at V and 0 bases at J, with 15 bases between the two ends. Germline V CDR1 and CDR2: SGHTA, FQGTGA. This CDR3 contains 17 residues. CDR3 loop: CASSLSGGATSNYGYTF. In DNA form, the CDR3 reads TGTGCCAGCAGCTTAAGCGGGGGGGCAACTTCTAACTATGGCTACACCTTC.

V gene TRBV19 combines with J gene TRBJ2-5, with D possibly being TRBD1 (5 bases). The V gene lost 3 bases and the J gene lost 0 bases, with 11 bases spanning the gap. CDR3 size: 15 residues. Germline V gene lookup returns CDR1 LNHDA and CDR2 SQIVND (reference sequence). As DNA, the CDR3 is TGTGCCAGTAGTATCCAGGGCCAGTACCAAGAGACCCAGTACTTC. Encoded protein: CASSIQGQYQETQYF.

The DNA of the CDR3 is TGTGCCAGCAGTTTAGCGACGACAGGGGTAAGGGCTGAAGCTTTCTTT. Its protein is CASSLATTGVRAEAFF. The chain has TRBV12-3 or TRBV12-4 and TRBJ1-1, with TRBD1 matching 8 bases. The CDR3 consists of 16 residues. Trimming took 0 bases from V and 6 from J; bases not matched to a gene: 9.

The chain is built from TRBV28 and TRBJ2-5; 9 positions match TRBD2. CDR3 size: 16 residues. Germline values: CDR1 MDHEN, CDR2 SYDVKM. Trimming at V came to 5 bases and at J to 4 bases, leaving 11 bases not matched to a gene. CDR3 nucleotide sequence: TGTGCCAGCAGTGGGGCTAGCGGGACGTACGGAGAGACCCAGTACTTC. It is translated as CASSGASGTYGETQYF. The whole variable domain, filled in from reference TRBV28 and TRBJ2-5, reads DVKVTQSSRYLVKRTGEKVFLECVQDMDHENMFWYRQDPGLGLRLIYFSYDVKMKEKGDIPEGYSVSREKKERFSLILESASTNQTSMYLCASSGASGTYGETQYFGPGTRLLVL.

The CDR3 here is CSAMVGKNSEQYF. CDR3 DNA sequence: TGCAGCGCCATGGTAGGGAAGAACAGCGAGCAGTACTTC. V is TRBV29-1 and J is TRBJ2-7; no clear D. Germline V gene sequence: CDR1 SQVTM, CDR2 ANQGSEA. This CDR3 has 13 amino acids. The ends were cut back, 7 bases at V and 6 bases at J, with 19 bases in the middle.

This rearrangement joins TRBV4-1 to TRBJ1-1; TRBD1 matches 8 bases. The CDR3 loop spans 18 amino acids. Per germline, CDR1 MGHRA and CDR2 YSYEKL. J was trimmed by 5 bases and V by 1 base; bases with no gene match: 15. The CDR3 here is CASSQVGVPQGVRTEAFF. The CDR3 DNA follows: TGCGCCAGCAGCCAAGTGGGTGTCCCACAGGGGGTTCGGACTGAAGCTTTCTTT.

In its sample, this clonotype was seen a few times. The gene calls are TRBV19 and TRBJ2-3; 11 nucleotides align to TRBD2. The V gene end was trimmed by 6 bases and the J gene end by 0 bases; junction bases not matched to a gene: 5. This CDR3 spans 16 amino acids. The germline CDR1 and CDR2 sequences are LNHDA and SQIVND (reference sequence). The CDR3: CASRETSGDSTDTQYF. The CDR3 coding sequence is TGTGCCAGTAGAGAGACTAGCGGGGACAGCACAGATACGCAGTATTTT.